Following are 12 T cell receptor beta chains from one sample sequenced in a study of blood T cell repertoires in COVID-19. Clones were read by immunoSEQ multiplex PCR, and TCRdb kept only the in-frame ones, dropping some. The sample contains a few hundred thousand clones, roughly 90% of which appear only once. The material sequenced was PBMCs or T cells enriched from blood (not recorded which). The source is a woman aged 18-30 years who had recovered from COVID-19.

The chain is built from TRBV9 and TRBJ2-1, with a weak D call TRBD2 (5 bases). Trimming took 0 bases from V and 5 from J, leaving 18 bases between them. The CDR3 is made up of 17 amino acids. CDR1 and CDR2 (germline): SGDLS, YYNGEE. For the CDR3, the DNA is TGTGCCAGCAGCGTAGGGTGGGGAGCGGCTTCGAACAATGAGCAGTTCTTC. This sequence encodes CASSVGWGAASNNEQFF.

V gene TRBV28 combines with J gene TRBJ1-4, with a possible D match to TRBD1 (6 bases). The CDR3 runs 18 residues. Per the germline V gene, CDR1 is MDHEN and CDR2 is SYDVKM. V was trimmed by 4 bases and J by 7 bases, leaving 25 bases between them. CDR3 protein: CASSSGQGGGWWGEKLFF. CDR3 DNA: TGTGCCAGCAGTTCCGGGCAAGGGGGGGGCTGGTGGGGTGAAAAACTGTTTTTT.

The chain is built from TRBV6-5 and TRBJ2-5; D ambiguous. The V gene lost 6 bases and the J gene lost 3 bases, with 8 bases spanning the gap. The CDR3 totals 12 residues. Germline CDR1 reads MNHEY; CDR2 reads SVGAGI. Here the CDR3 reads CASRGAKETQYF. For the CDR3, the DNA is TGTGCCAGCAGGGGCGCAAAAGAGACCCAGTACTTC.

The table lists this clone with a count of one. The chain employs TRBV28 and TRBJ1-5, with D maybe TRBD1 (5 bases). Trimming removed 4 bases at V and 5 bases at J, with 15 bases between. The germline gives CDR1 MDHEN, CDR2 SYDVKM. The CDR3 consists of 15 residues. The CDR3 DNA is TGTGCCAGCAGTTCGCGCAGGGTAATGGATCAGCCCCAGCATTTT. This translates into CASSSRRVMDQPQHF.

The V call is TRBV7-2, the J call TRBJ2-7, with 8 bases that match TRBD2. CDR3 length equals 17 residues. In germline, CDR1 is SGHTA, CDR2 FQGNSA. J was trimmed by 2 bases and V by 0 bases; bases with no gene match: 9. DNA for the CDR3: TGTGCCAGCAGCTTAGCGCCGACGGGGGGGCTGACCTACGAGCAGTACTTC. This translates into CASSLAPTGGLTYEQYF.

The rearrangement uses TRBV3-1 (or the pseudogene TRBV3-2) and TRBJ2-3; 9 bases match TRBD2. This CDR3 is built from 17 residues. Germline CDR1 reads LGHDT; CDR2 reads YNNKEL (reference sequence). The V gene end was trimmed by 2 bases and the J gene end by 4 bases; junction bases not matched to a gene: 10. CDR3 nucleotides: TGTGCCAGCAGCCAATATAGCGGGAGACGAGCCTCAGATACGCAGTATTTT. Translated: CASSQYSGRRASDTQYF.

This chain joins TRBV24-1 and TRBJ2-1; tentatively, D is TRBD2 (6 bases). The CDR3 sequence is 13 residues long. Germline loops: CDR1 KGHDR, CDR2 SFDVKD. The V and J ends lost 7 bases and 4 bases respectively, with 10 bases between them. CDR3 residues: CATRGGRYNEQFF. The CDR3 nucleotides are TGTGCCACCAGGGGGGGACGGTACAATGAGCAGTTCTTC.

J is TRBJ1-2 and V is TRBV28; TRBD1 matches at 10 bases. Trimming removed 0 bases from V and 8 bases from J; junction bases left unmatched: 12. CDR3 size: 17 residues. Germline CDR1 is MDHEN and CDR2 is SYDVKM. CDR3 sequence (DNA): TGTGCCAGCAGTTTATGGGTAGATGGCGGGACAGGGGTCGGCTACACCTTC. This codes for CASSLWVDGGTGVGYTF.

V is TRBV7-9 and J is TRBJ2-2; D gene unclear. Germline loops: CDR1 SEHNR, CDR2 FQNEAQ (reference sequence). The CDR3 contains 14 residues. V was pared by 0 bases and J by 4 bases, with 6 bases between. The CDR3 is CASSLASSTGELFF. CDR3 nucleotide sequence: TGTGCCAGCAGCTTAGCTTCCAGCACCGGGGAGCTGTTTTTT.

The gene calls are TRBV12-3 or TRBV12-4 and TRBJ2-1; D remains ambiguous. V was clipped by 0 bases and J by 10 bases, with 4 bases between them. This CDR3 comprises 11 residues. CDR3 residues: CASSLASEQFF. DNA for the CDR3: TGTGCCAGCAGTTTAGCAAGCGAGCAGTTCTTC.

This sequence joins TRBV19 and TRBJ1-5; D may be TRBD1 (6 bases). The CDR3 sequence is 14 residues long. In germline, CDR1 is LNHDA, CDR2 SQIVND (reference sequence). V was clipped by 3 bases and J by 3 bases, with 9 bases between them. The CDR3 protein is CASSIYRDNQPQHF. The CDR3 region has the DNA TGTGCCAGTAGTATTTACAGGGACAATCAGCCCCAGCATTTT.

The rearrangement links TRBV28 to TRBJ1-5, with D unclear. Between the trimmed V and J ends, which lost 5 bases and 3 bases, there was a span of 8 bases. There are 13 residues in the CDR3. The germline V gene encodes CDR1 MDHEN and CDR2 SYDVKM. This CDR3 is CASSQNYNQPQHF. The CDR3 region has the DNA TGTGCCAGCAGTCAAAACTACAATCAGCCCCAGCATTTT.